This T cell receptor (beta chain) was captured in a study of glioma-infiltrating T cells after dendritic cell vaccination. Overall study findings and caveats: No direct clonality-survival link was found; a diverse polyclonal response may matter.

This CDR3 contains 14 residues. J gave up 5 bases and V 6 bases, and 9 bases lay outside the gene matches. The germline gives CDR1 SGHRS, CDR2 YFSETQ. The time point is: after dendritic cell vaccination, including at tumor progression/relapse. Only in-frame clones appear in the TCRdb table, and some are missing; sequencing was by immunoSEQ multiplex PCR. This table holds 75,000 to 85,000 clones, around 90% found once. For this clone: The target antigen is unknown.

V usage is TRBV5-1 and J usage is TRBJ2-7; 9 bases are shared with TRBD1. This receptor was identified in a human donor with glioblastoma. The source was blood, collected after dendritic cell vaccination. In DNA form, the CDR3 reads TGCGCCAGCACCCCAAATACAGGGGGCCACGAGCAGTACTTC. Amino acid sequence: CASTPNTGGHEQYF.